This T cell receptor (beta chain) was sequenced in a study of identical twins. Findings of the study overall: Within monozygotic twins, out-of-frame TCR alpha sharing was underestimated by the models.

TCRdb used MiXCR to reprocess the 5' RACE reads, holding one entry per CDR3 protein. The data contain more than 400,000 distinct CDR3 sequences, about 16% of them singletons. The table lists this clonotype with a few counts. Its antigen remains unknown. This CDR3 contains 13 residues. Germline V lookup: CDR1 LNHNV, CDR2 YYDKDF (reference sequence). V gave up 3 bases and J gave up 3 bases, with 9 bases separating them. The same data also went into a second study, on yellow fever vaccine responses in identical twins.

This chain links TRBV15 with TRBJ2-7, with no clear D. The source is a woman aged 18-29 years in good health. Sequencing used CD4+ T cells sorted from blood. The CDR3 DNA is TGTGCCACCAGCAGTGGGTTCGGCTACGAGCAGTACGTC. This translates into CATSSGFGYEQYV.